This TCR beta chain is from a study of identifying expanded T cells in peripheral blood. The study's findings and limits: Variance in clone template counts between approximately 2-week samples significantly increased with total template count across all healthy donors.

The protocol was immunoSEQ multiplex PCR, while the TCRdb copy is restricted to in-frame clones and leaves out a portion. The sample records about 58,000 clones, more than 70% being singletons. The CDR3 loop spans 15 amino acids. The V gene's germline CDR1 is MDHEN and CDR2 SYDVKM. Germline trimming cut 2 bases from V and 7 bases from J; bases unmatched to any gene: 6. In regard to this clone: Its specificity is unknown.

The gene calls are TRBV28 and TRBJ1-4; 8 bases agree with TRBD1. The TCR was taken from a person aged 18 to 75 in good health. Sequencing used blood. The CDR3 DNA sequence: TGTGCCAGCAGTTTAGATGACAGGGGAGGTGAAAAACTGTTTTTT. It specifies CASSLDDRGGEKLFF.